The entry below gives a single T cell receptor beta chain sequence along with its context. The antigen is undetermined. These data come from a study of T cells in Graves' hyperthyroidism and ophthalmopathy. Study-wide findings and caveats: From stable hyperthyroidism, ophthalmopathy was set apart by a 13 V-J model.

Used for diagnoses were clinical symptoms, serum thyroxine and TRAb, thyroid ultrasound and orbital computed tomography. PBMCs were derived from about 9.1 ml fresh peripheral blood. TCR beta CDR3 regions were amplified from RNA transcripts. Researchers ran a first-round RT-PCR on the TCR CDR3 using the HTBI primer set. TCRdb itself ran the multiplex PCR reads through MiXCR, one entry per CDR3 protein. The data show around 340,000 distinct CDR3 sequences, roughly 14% seen once. This TCR was sampled from a woman in her 30s with Graves' hyperthyroidism. The sequenced sample was blood.

CDR3 nucleotides: TGCGCCAGCAGCGCGGACACCTGGAGCTCCTACAATGAGCAGTTCTTC. Amino acid sequence: CASSADTWSSYNEQFF. This chain uses TRBV5-1 with TRBJ2-1; a weak D match, TRBD1 (5 bases). The CDR3 sequence is 16 residues long. Germline lookup yields CDR1 SGHRS and CDR2 YFSETQ. V dropped 4 bases and J dropped 0 bases, with 14 bases sitting between them. Full variable domain (rest looked up from reference TRBV5-1 and TRBJ2-1): KAGVTQTPRYLIKTRGQQVTLSCSPISGHRSVSWYQQTPGQGLQFLFEYFSETQRNKGNFPGRFSGRQFSNSRSEMNVSTLELGDSALYLCASSADTWSSYNEQFFGPGTRLTVL.